Listed below are T cell receptor beta chains from one sample, sequenced in a study of response to subunit inactivated influenza vaccine. A single record per CDR3 protein comes from TCRdb applying MiXCR to the RT-PCR reads. The data hold just under 550,000 distinct CDR3 sequences, with roughly 25% observed a single time. The same specimen was also included in a second study, on T cells expressing NK-cell markers.

The starting material was CD4+ T cells sorted from PBMCs, obtained 12 days after vaccination. Receptors were obtained from a man between 50 and 59 years old who received an inactivated influenza vaccine. Both conserved end residues are part of each CDR3. Each record gives: clone size, D gene, V gene, J gene, CDR3 protein, CDR3 DNA. D genes are given only for firm matches. Size is stated for part of the rows, as once, few or many counts, or as a class when the clone is expanded.

size: -
D: TRBD2
V: TRBV3-1
J: TRBJ2-1
CDR3: CASSQDGSGSYNEQFF
DNA: TGTGCCAGCAGCCAAGACGGAAGCGGGAGCTACAATGAGCAGTTCTTC

size: -
D: -
V: TRBV29-1
J: TRBJ2-7
CDR3: CSARSPGNTYEQYF
DNA: TGCAGCGCCAGATCTCCGGGAAACACCTACGAGCAGTACTTC

size: few
D: TRBD1
V: TRBV12-3/TRBV12-4
J: TRBJ2-7
CDR3: CASSSGGLGSEQYF
DNA: TGTGCCAGCAGTTCAGGGGGTTTGGGATCCGAGCAGTACTTC

size: -
D: TRBD2
V: TRBV3-1
J: TRBJ2-7
CDR3: CASSLTSGDYEQYF
DNA: TGTGCCAGCAGCCTGACTAGCGGTGACTACGAGCAGTACTTC

size: few
D: -
V: TRBV5-1
J: TRBJ2-6
CDR3: CASSLGGNGGANVLTF
DNA: TGCGCCAGCAGCCTGGGAGGTAATGGTGGGGCCAACGTCCTGACTTTC

size: -
D: TRBD2
V: TRBV7-2
J: TRBJ2-1
CDR3: CASTNRRASGNNEQFF
DNA: TGTGCCAGCACCAATAGGAGGGCTAGCGGGAACAATGAGCAGTTCTTC

size: -
D: TRBD2
V: TRBV3-1
J: TRBJ2-1
CDR3: CASSQRASGTNEQFF
DNA: TGTGCCAGCAGCCAAAGGGCCAGCGGGACCAATGAGCAGTTCTTC

size: many
D: TRBD2
V: TRBV7-2
J: TRBJ2-1
CDR3: CASTQIGEGSYNEQFF
DNA: TGTGCCAGCACCCAAATCGGGGAGGGCTCCTACAATGAGCAGTTCTTC

size: -
D: TRBD2
V: TRBV28
J: TRBJ2-1
CDR3: CASKTSGTSVPYEQFF
DNA: TGTGCCAGCAAAACTTCCGGGACTAGCGTTCCATATGAGCAGTTCTTC

size: few
D: -
V: TRBV29-1
J: TRBJ1-1
CDR3: CSVEIRTEAFF
DNA: TGCAGCGTTGAGATTCGGACTGAAGCTTTCTTT

size: -
D: TRBD1
V: TRBV20-1
J: TRBJ2-5
CDR3: CSARPGTGQETQYF
DNA: TGCAGTGCTAGACCCGGGACAGGGCAAGAGACCCAGTACTTC

size: few
D: TRBD2
V: TRBV12-3/TRBV12-4
J: TRBJ2-3
CDR3: CASSALAGAADTQYF
DNA: TGTGCCAGCAGTGCACTAGCGGGAGCCGCAGATACGCAGTATTTT

size: once
D: -
V: TRBV5-5
J: TRBJ2-7
CDR3: CASSLGTYTYEQYF
DNA: TGTGCCAGCAGCTTGGGTACGTATACCTACGAGCAGTACTTC

size: few
D: TRBD1
V: TRBV12-3/TRBV12-4
J: TRBJ1-2
CDR3: CASSPDRGVGYTF
DNA: TGTGCCAGCAGTCCGGACAGGGGGGTTGGCTACACCTTC

size: few
D: TRBD1
V: TRBV6-2/TRBV6-3
J: TRBJ2-7
CDR3: CASSSLKQGAKFYEQYF
DNA: TGTGCCAGCAGTTCTTTAAAACAGGGGGCTAAATTCTACGAGCAGTACTTC

size: -
D: -
V: TRBV12-3/TRBV12-4
J: TRBJ1-1
CDR3: CATRTDLNTEAFF
DNA: TGTGCCACCCGGACAGACTTGAACACTGAAGCTTTCTTT

size: few
D: -
V: TRBV6-1
J: TRBJ2-3
CDR3: CASRVTDTQYF
DNA: TGTGCCAGCAGGGTCACAGATACGCAGTATTTT

size: few
D: TRBD2
V: TRBV7-2
J: TRBJ2-7
CDR3: CASSLVSGGGTYEQYF
DNA: TGTGCCAGCAGCTTAGTCTCTGGCGGGGGAACCTACGAGCAGTACTTC

size: few
D: TRBD2
V: TRBV6-1
J: TRBJ2-2
CDR3: CASSNPSGATTGELFF
DNA: TGTGCCAGCAGCAATCCTAGCGGGGCGACCACCGGGGAGCTGTTTTTT

size: -
D: TRBD2
V: TRBV20-1
J: TRBJ2-1
CDR3: CSAIDFKGGRGFWNEQFF
DNA: TGCAGTGCTATAGACTTTAAGGGCGGGAGGGGGTTTTGGAATGAGCAGTTCTTC

size: few
D: -
V: TRBV6-2/TRBV6-3
J: TRBJ1-6
CDR3: CASSYSGHRDSPLHF
DNA: TGTGCCAGCAGTTACTCGGGACACCGAGATTCACCCCTCCACTTT

size: few
D: -
V: TRBV18
J: TRBJ2-1
CDR3: CASSPQQGNSYNEQFF
DNA: TGTGCCAGCTCACCACAGCAGGGGAACTCCTACAATGAGCAGTTCTTC

size: few
D: TRBD2
V: TRBV20-1
J: TRBJ2-3
CDR3: CSAPRGTSGITQYF
DNA: TGCAGTGCTCCTAGGGGGACTAGCGGGATTACGCAGTATTTT

size: -
D: -
V: TRBV12-3/TRBV12-4
J: TRBJ1-2
CDR3: CASSLGSRLYGYTF
DNA: TGTGCCAGCAGTTTAGGCAGTCGCCTCTATGGCTACACCTTC

size: few
D: TRBD2
V: TRBV7-2
J: TRBJ2-7
CDR3: CASSLESGGAYEQYF
DNA: TGTGCCAGCAGCTTAGAGAGCGGGGGGGCCTACGAGCAGTACTTC

size: -
D: -
V: TRBV7-2
J: TRBJ2-6
CDR3: CASSLMGDSGANVLTF
DNA: TGTGCCAGCAGCTTAATGGGGGACTCTGGGGCCAACGTCCTGACTTTC

size: few
D: TRBD1
V: TRBV3-1
J: TRBJ1-1
CDR3: CASSQQGAANTEAFF
DNA: TGTGCCAGCAGCCAACAGGGGGCGGCGAACACTGAAGCTTTCTTT

size: -
D: -
V: TRBV6-2/TRBV6-3
J: TRBJ1-1
CDR3: CASSYSILNTEAFF
DNA: TGTGCCAGCAGTTACTCGATTTTGAACACTGAAGCTTTCTTT

size: -
D: TRBD1
V: TRBV5-5
J: TRBJ2-5
CDR3: CASKPGQGEETQYF
DNA: TGTGCCAGCAAACCGGGACAGGGGGAAGAGACCCAGTACTTC

size: -
D: -
V: TRBV9
J: TRBJ2-5
CDR3: CASSGLQQETQYF
DNA: TGTGCCAGCAGCGGTTTACAGCAAGAGACCCAGTACTTC

size: -
D: -
V: TRBV6-1
J: TRBJ2-7
CDR3: CALRRGGPAYEQYF
DNA: TGTGCCCTAAGGCGGGGCGGCCCTGCCTACGAGCAGTACTTC

size: few
D: TRBD1
V: TRBV20-1
J: TRBJ2-7
CDR3: CSARDRETTVQYF
DNA: TGCAGTGCCCGAGACAGGGAGACTACGGTGCAGTACTTC

size: few
D: TRBD1
V: TRBV29-1
J: TRBJ2-6
CDR3: CSAGTGSGANVLTF
DNA: TGCAGCGCCGGGACAGGCTCTGGGGCCAACGTCCTGACTTTC

size: -
D: -
V: TRBV5-1
J: TRBJ2-3
CDR3: CASSLKSGEGVTQYF
DNA: TGCGCCAGCAGCCTGAAGTCGGGGGAGGGGGTTACGCAGTATTTT

size: few
D: TRBD2
V: TRBV20-1
J: TRBJ2-5
CDR3: CSARKGSGGQETQYF
DNA: TGCAGTGCTAGGAAGGGTAGCGGGGGACAAGAGACCCAGTACTTC

size: -
D: -
V: TRBV20-1
J: TRBJ2-1
CDR3: CSAATGSSYNEQFF
DNA: TGCAGTGCGGCAACCGGTAGCTCCTACAATGAGCAGTTCTTC